In this sample, the clone carrying this T cell receptor (beta chain) turned up a few times. Its antigen is currently unknown. The record originates from a study of chemoradiotherapy in HPV16-positive cancers. Study outcomes and limitations: HPV-specific T cells were functionally defined from only a couple of HPV16-positive patients.

Sequenced by immunoSEQ multiplex PCR; TCRdb stores in-frame clones only, minus some. The table records some 13,000 clones, around 66% of them present only once. V was pared by 6 bases and J by 1 base, with 12 bases between. Germline-derived CDR1 and CDR2 are LNHDA and SQIVND (reference sequence). CDR3 size: 14 residues. The receptor was isolated from a human donor with HPV-associated anogenital cancer. Collection took place from a patient who underwent chemoradiotherapy. The chain is built from TRBV19 and TRBJ1-1; tentative D call: TRBD1 (6 bases). Written as DNA, the CDR3 is TGTGCCAGTAGGCGTCGGACAGCGAACACTGAAGCTTTCTTT. Translated, it gives CASRRRTANTEAFF. The complete variable domain, with remaining parts taken from reference TRBV19 and TRBJ1-1, reads DGGITQSPKYLFRKEGQNVTLSCEQNLNHDAMYWYRQDPGQGLRLIYYSQIVNDFQKGDIAEGYSVSREKKESFPLTVTSAQKNPTAFYLCASRRRTANTEAFFGQGTRLTVV.